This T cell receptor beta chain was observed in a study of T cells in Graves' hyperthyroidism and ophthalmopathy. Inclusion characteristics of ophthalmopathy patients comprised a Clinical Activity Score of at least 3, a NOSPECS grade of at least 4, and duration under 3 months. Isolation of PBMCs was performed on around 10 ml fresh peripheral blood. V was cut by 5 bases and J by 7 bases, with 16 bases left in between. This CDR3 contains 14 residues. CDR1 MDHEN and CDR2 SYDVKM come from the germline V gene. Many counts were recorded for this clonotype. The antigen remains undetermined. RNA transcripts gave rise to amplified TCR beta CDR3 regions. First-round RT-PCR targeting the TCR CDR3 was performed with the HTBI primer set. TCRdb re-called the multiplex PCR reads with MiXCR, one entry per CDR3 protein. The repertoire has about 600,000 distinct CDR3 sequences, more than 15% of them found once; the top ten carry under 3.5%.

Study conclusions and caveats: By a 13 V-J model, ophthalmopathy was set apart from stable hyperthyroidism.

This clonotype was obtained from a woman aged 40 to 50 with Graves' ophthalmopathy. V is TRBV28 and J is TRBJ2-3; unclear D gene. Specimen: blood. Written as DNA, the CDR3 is TGTGCCAGCAGTAAAGGCCAAATCTTGTATACGCAGTATTTT. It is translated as CASSKGQILYTQYF.